Sequencing of this T cell receptor beta chain was carried out in a study of shared clonotypes between healthy human individuals. Recent acute infections and vaccinations were absent in the healthy HIV-negative adult donors. Germline CDR1 is LNHDA and CDR2 is SQIVND (reference sequence). The V and J ends lost 2 bases and 2 bases respectively, with 10 bases between them. The CDR3 is made up of 14 amino acids. Genomic DNA per cell subset filled all wells of several immunoSEQ plates. The table came from immunoSEQ multiplex PCR; TCRdb's copy has only in-frame clones and leaves some out. The table shows around 1.1 million clones, with 60% to 85% occurring only once.

This sequence was found in a man aged 18-30 years in good health. Some clones in this sample may be carry-over from other donors' samples. V is TRBV19 and J is TRBJ2-7; D call uncertain. The sequenced material came from memory CD4+ T cells from PBMCs. Specified subset: CD45RA-negative fraction. The CDR3 spells CASSISHTTYEQYF. CDR3 DNA: TGTGCCAGTAGTATATCGCACACAACCTACGAGCAGTACTTC.